This T cell receptor (beta chain) was identified during a study of technical replicates of blood from several donors (TCRdb year 2017). Points on this clone: Its antigen target is currently unknown. Base qualities are not provided; no much larger clone lies one nucleotide away.

The junction shows trimming of 1 base on V and 3 bases on J, and the gene matches do not reach 2 bases of it. The germline V gene (reference sequence) specifies GTSNPN as CDR1 and SVGIG as CDR2. From the cysteine through the phenylalanine, the CDR3 covers 15 amino acids. The retained sequence is limited to the CDR3, 45 bases, with the frame set at the first base. Library preparation was by the immunoSEQ multiplex PCR assay. Entries here come from immuneACCESS through TCRdb and include only in-frame sequences with V and J called. Some clones fail to appear in such tables; in the studies checked, an unresolved V gene covers under half of the shortfall, and the cause of the remainder is unknown. In all, the sample holds approximately 15,000 clones, and 80% to 90% of those were seen once. The ten largest clones add up to around 12% of the sample.

The receptor comes from a human donor in good health. The V and J segments used are TRBV30 and TRBJ2-1, and 11 junction bases match TRBD2. Sequenced input: PBMCs. The CDR3 amino acid sequence is: CAWSAGTSGYNEQFF. The sequenced DNA is TGTGCCTGGAGTGCCGGGACTAGCGGCTACAATGAGCAGTTCTTC.